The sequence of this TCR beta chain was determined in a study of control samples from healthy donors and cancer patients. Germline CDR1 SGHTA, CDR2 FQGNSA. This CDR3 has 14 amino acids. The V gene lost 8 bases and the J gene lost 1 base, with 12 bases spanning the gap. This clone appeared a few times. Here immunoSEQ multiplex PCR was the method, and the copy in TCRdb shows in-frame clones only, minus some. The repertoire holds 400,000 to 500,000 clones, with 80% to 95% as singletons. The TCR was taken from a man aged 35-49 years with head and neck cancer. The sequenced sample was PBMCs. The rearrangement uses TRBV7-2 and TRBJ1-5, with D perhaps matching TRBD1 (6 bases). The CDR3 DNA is TGTGCCAGCGCCGGGACACTAAGCAATCAGCCCCAGCATTTT. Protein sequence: CASAGTLSNQPQHF.